This record looks at one T cell receptor (beta chain) sequence and its context. This specimen comes from a study of blood T cell repertoires in COVID-19. Background on the study: The samples span acute and convalescent COVID-19 from the United States, Italy and Spain. From T cells, B-cell-depleted T cells, or PBMCs came the material, which was cDNA or gDNA.

Germline V gene data show CDR1 as SGHRS and CDR2 as YFSETQ. The CDR3 has 14 amino acids. V lost 1 base, J lost 1 base, and 5 bases lay in between. Original analysis: Reference gene primer amplification gave estimated nucleated cell counts. TCRdb's copy holds only in-frame clones and misses some; the assay was immunoSEQ multiplex PCR. The DNA gave D and trimming, while V, J and clone size come from that table. The table shows over 95,000 clones, with 70% to 85% occurring only once. The genes are TRBV5-1 and TRBJ2-2; D remains unclear. Sequencing was performed on peripheral blood. The sequence was obtained from a woman aged 60 to 75 with acute or convalescent COVID-19. The CDR3 DNA follows: TGCGCCAGCAGCTTGACGGGGAACACCGGGGAGCTGTTTTTT. Translating gives CASSLTGNTGELFF.